This T cell receptor beta chain was sequenced during a study of identical twins (dated by TCRdb to between 2015 and 2016). Background for the entire study: To test whether fetal clonotypes persist, the study used deep sequencing on TCR alpha and beta repertoires from monozygotic twins, unrelated adults of various ages, and cord blood. To rule out contamination, the twin experiments were replicated at different times with different library preparation protocols.

Every donor was a healthy Caucasian. The twin cohort consisted of three pairs of female monozygotic twins, all aged roughly 18 to 29 years. Positive isolation kits from Invitrogen were used to isolate the CD4+ and CD8+ T cell populations. The paper as a whole reports these results and caveats: Zero-insertion analyses could be partly confounded by invariant T cells such as MAIT and iNKT, though diverse VJ usage argued against such confounding for most clonotypes. Because the same donors could not be followed over many years, the conclusions depended on cross-sectional statistical analysis. A weaker excess of twin sharing was found in beta out-of-frame sequences because the signal-to-noise ratio was lowered by fewer shared sequences. Recombination models systematically underestimated out-of-frame TCR alpha sharing in monozygotic twins but agreed with sharing between unrelated individuals. Abundant cord blood beta clonotypes had fewer insertions, young adult naive repertoires showed a similar but weaker trend, and memory repertoires showed no such trend. Compared with coincidental sharing between unrelated individuals, an excess of low generation-probability sequences was observed among out-of-frame TCR alpha sequences shared between twins.

Libraries were built with 5' RACE. Sequencing took place on an Illumina HiSeq 2000. Template switching added a universal primer binding site, and the final cDNA carried a unique molecular identifier that allowed TCR cDNA molecules to be counted accurately. First-strand cDNA for TCR alpha and beta chains was synthesized from specific primers in the conserved constant-segment region. Each cDNA library was double barcoded, with a SMART-Mk sample barcode plus Illumina barcodes, to control for contamination. TruSeq adapter sequences, together with Illumina sample barcodes, were added in two successive PCR steps. The Illumina HiSeq platform was used with custom primers to sequence TCR alpha and beta cDNA libraries. Per the authors' processing: Unique molecular identifiers were extracted from raw reads with MiGEC, and CDR3 positions were determined with MiXCR. Recombination models were inferred per individual with the repgenHMM and IGoR tools using an EM algorithm. Shared clonotypes were analyzed with the tcR package in R, and sharing was normalized by the product of cloneset sizes. Out-of-frame nonproductive sequences were analyzed to study raw recombination free of thymic and clonal selection effects. The raw public reads went through TCRdb reprocessing: fastp at Q25, MiXCR clone calling, in-frame beta chains kept. Duplicate CDR3 protein sequences are folded into a single record with the most common DNA and genes. TCRdb's processing, not the authors' own work, is the source of the V and J calls. The sample table records 450,000 or so distinct CDR3 sequences; 20% to 30% of these occur just once. The leading ten clones occupy around 3% of the sample.

The sample holds a few counts of this clonotype. Its antigen is still unknown. Qualities for individual bases were not recorded, and no much larger clone is one base off. The same sample was also used in a study of T cells expressing NK-cell markers. Looking at the second paper: In sorted CD3+CD56+NKG2C+, CD3+CD56+NKG2C- and CD3+CD56-NKG2C+ T-cell subsets from eight or nine donors, TCR beta-chain repertoires were profiled. Seven of the eight sequenced donors were HCMV-seropositive and one was HCMV-seronegative. In several experiments an anti-gammadeltaTCR antibody was added to restrict sorting to alphabetaTCR-expressing T cells. In about six donors, the dominant CD3+CD56+NKG2C+ clonotypes were found to rank among the top 10 CD8+ clonotypes and to make up about 1.0-7.0% of CD8+ T cells. Those dominant clonotypes were again the most abundant among CD3+CD56-NKG2C+ cells in a handful of donors, at about 25-60.1%. It remained unclear whether the expanded NKG2C-expressing T cell clones were specific for HCMV antigens. The eight sequenced donors were randomly selected healthy volunteers, three men and five women. HCMV-specific IgG was detected in serum with a commercial ELISA kit to determine HCMV serostatus. Reads were demultiplexed and grouped by UMI with MIGEC, and clonotypes were assembled and quantified with MiTCR. Only TCR cDNA sequences supported by at least two reads were kept to exclude erroneous sequences. The tcR package was used for downstream repertoire analysis, with clonotypes matched between fractions based on CDR3 nucleotide sequence plus V segment. Antigen specificity was annotated against VDJdb with VDJmatch, allowing one amino acid substitution in CDR3.

The sequenced material came from CD4+ T cells sorted from blood. This sequence was found in a young woman in good health.

The CDR3 region: CASSPRDSSGTQYF. The DNA sequence is TGTGCCAGCAGCCCCCGGGACAGCTCGGGCACGCAGTATTTT. The chain links TRBV3-1 with TRBJ2-3, with 7 bases aligning to TRBD1. The CDR3 numbers 14 residues from cysteine through phenylalanine. Only the CDR3 DNA stays, 42 bases, in frame from base 1. Trimmed from V: 4 bases; trimmed from J: 9 bases; junction bases lacking a gene match: 10. Based on the germline V gene (reference sequence), the CDR1 and CDR2 sequences are LGHDT and YNNKEL.